This TCR beta chain was observed in a study of technical replicates of blood from several donors. TCRdb's table, derived via immunoSEQ multiplex PCR, lists solely in-frame clones and lacks some. The table shows roughly 60,000 clones, with 85% to 90% occurring only once. Trimming left V 1 base short and J 0 bases short, with 13 bases between. This CDR3 comprises 16 residues. The V gene's germline CDR1 is SGHTA and CDR2 FQGNSA. The specimen sequenced was PBMCs. The clonotype comes from a human donor in good health. Some clones in this sample may be carry-over from other donors' samples. The chain carries TRBV7-2 and TRBJ2-7, with a tentative D call TRBD1 (6 bases). CDR3 DNA: TGTGCCAGCAGCTTAGGGTCAGGACAGAGCTCCTACGAGCAGTACTTC. Protein product: CASSLGSGQSSYEQYF.